This entry describes one TCR beta chain. The data were obtained in a study of blood T cell repertoires in COVID-19. Study in general: PBMCs, B-cell-depleted T cells, or T cells were the source of the cDNA or gDNA that made up the material.

Method: immunoSEQ multiplex PCR; TCRdb's copy keeps in-frame clones and lacks some. Counted here are hundreds of thousands of clones, roughly four fifths occurring once; the ten biggest clones make up over 8%. CDR1 is LGHDT and CDR2 is YNNKEL in the germline V gene (reference sequence). The CDR3 contains 13 residues. The V gene lost 4 bases and the J gene lost 6 bases, with 7 bases spanning the gap. The sequencing input was peripheral blood. The gene calls are TRBV3-1 (or the pseudogene TRBV3-2) and TRBJ1-6; D is possibly TRBD1 (5 bases). This clonotype was sampled from a woman older than 75 with acute or convalescent COVID-19. CDR3 bases: TGTGCCAGCAGCCGGGGCATTAATTCACCCCTCCACTTT. This translates into CASSRGINSPLHF.